The 30 T cell receptor beta chains listed next were all sequenced from one sample in a study of OX40 agonist ivuxolimab in advanced cancers. Receptor libraries were prepared by the immunoSEQ multiplex PCR assay. The immuneACCESS repertoire file appears here via TCRdb, limited to in-frame rearrangements. These files lack a portion of the clones; in checked studies, under half of the deficit traces to unresolved V genes, and the cause of the others is not known. In this sample the table shows around 80,000 clones, roughly 90% of which occur a single time. 0.72% of the sample is taken by the ten largest. Sequences were derived from CD4+ or CD8+ T cells sorted from blood, sampled in a trial of the OX40 agonist ivuxolimab. The receptors derive from an adult with an advanced solid tumor such as melanoma, head and neck, liver or kidney cancer.

The table lists this clone with a few counts. This chain connects TRBV12-5 to TRBJ2-3; TRBD2 matches 10 bases. This CDR3 spans 18 amino acids. The germline V gene encodes CDR1 LGHNT and CDR2 FRNRAP. V was pared by 4 bases and J by 6 bases, with 16 bases of the junction left unmatched. The CDR3, as DNA: TGTGCTAGTGGTTGGGGTTCTAGCGGGGGCCCGATTGTGGATACGCAGTATTTT. Translated: CASGWGSSGGPIVDTQYF.

The V call is TRBV5-1, the J call TRBJ2-7; TRBD2 matches 8 bases. Germline V lookup: CDR1 SGHRS, CDR2 YFSETQ. The CDR3 contains 16 residues. Trimming at V came to 4 bases and at J to 4 bases, leaving 13 bases not matched to a gene. CDR3 nucleotide sequence: TGCGCCAGCAGCCCCGGACTAGCCCTATACCTTTACGAGCAGTACTTC. Its translation is CASSPGLALYLYEQYF. The whole variable domain, remainder taken from reference TRBV5-1 and TRBJ2-7, is KAGVTQTPRYLIKTRGQQVTLSCSPISGHRSVSWYQQTPGQGLQFLFEYFSETQRNKGNFPGRFSGRQFSNSRSEMNVSTLELGDSALYLCASSPGLALYLYEQYFGPGTRLTVT.

This chain's CDR3 is CASRCGLNQPQHF. The CDR3 coding sequence is TGTGCCAGCAGATGCGGATTAAATCAGCCCCAGCATTTT. V usage is TRBV11-3 and J usage is TRBJ1-5; D gene unclear. V lost 6 bases, J lost 4 bases, and 10 bases lay in between. CDR3 length: 13 residues. CDR1 SGHNT and CDR2 YENEEA come from the germline V gene.

This clone has just one count. This chain uses TRBV4-1 with TRBJ2-5; 9 nucleotides align to TRBD1. Per the germline V gene, CDR1 is MGHRA and CDR2 is YSYEKL. The CDR3 runs to 15 residues. V lost 0 bases and J lost 5; bases outside the gene matches: 4. The CDR3 reads CASSQEQGARETQYF. The CDR3 nucleotides read TGCGCCAGCAGCCAAGAACAGGGGGCTAGGGAGACCCAGTACTTC.

The CDR3 DNA sequence: TGTGCCAGCAGTTTATTAGGCAAAAGCTACGAGCAGTACTTC. As protein: CASSLLGKSYEQYF. The chain links TRBV27 to TRBJ2-5; D call uncertain. Matching the DNA end better, TRBJ2-7 makes the J call doubtful. Germline V gene sequence: CDR1 MNHEY, CDR2 SMNVEV (reference sequence). The CDR3 runs 14 residues.

The V call is TRBV7-6, the J call TRBJ2-5, with 7 positions matching TRBD2. The V segment lost 4 bases and the J segment 4 bases; nucleotides outside the gene matches: 9. CDR1 is SGHVS, CDR2 FNYEAQ, per germline. The CDR3 has 15 amino acids. The CDR3, as DNA: TGTGCCAGCAGCTGGAGACTAGCCCCTCCAGAGACCCAGTACTTC. As protein: CASSWRLAPPETQYF. Full variable domain (remainder filled in from reference TRBV7-6 and TRBJ2-5): GAGVSQSPRYKVTKRGQDVALRCDPISGHVSLYWYRQALGQGPEFLTYFNYEAQQDKSGLPNDRFSAERPEGSISTLTIQRTEQRDSAMYRCASSWRLAPPETQYFGPGTRLLVL.

The chain carries TRBV19 and TRBJ1-2, with D possibly being TRBD1 (5 bases). The V end lost 7 bases, the J end lost 1 base, and 16 bases lay between the germline ends. The CDR3 runs to 15 residues. Germline assignment: CDR1 LNHDA and CDR2 SQIVND (reference sequence). The CDR3 loop reads CASKETGSVNYGYTF. The CDR3 nucleotides read TGTGCCAGTAAAGAAACAGGCAGCGTTAACTATGGCTACACCTTC.

This rearrangement joins TRBV11-2 to TRBJ1-2; D remains unclear. V was clipped by 0 bases and J by 8 bases, with 7 bases between them. CDR1 and CDR2 from the germline V gene are SGHAT and FQNNGV. This CDR3 is 12 amino acids long. CDR3: CASSLETRGYTF. As DNA, the CDR3 is TGTGCCAGCAGCTTAGAAACGAGAGGCTACACCTTC.

This chain links TRBV9 with TRBJ2-3; the match to TRBD2 covers 12 bases. Germline CDR1 SGDLS, CDR2 YYNGEE. The CDR3 has 16 amino acids. V trimming: 1 base; J trimming: 4 bases; junction bases outside the gene matches: 4. CDR3 in amino acids: CASSVLAGGPADTQYF. The CDR3 DNA reads TGTGCCAGCAGCGTACTAGCGGGAGGGCCCGCAGATACGCAGTATTTT.

The rearrangement links TRBV6-6 to TRBJ1-1; the D is unclear. The germline gives CDR1 MNHNY, CDR2 SVGAGI (reference sequence). This CDR3 spans 12 amino acids. Trimming took off 6 bases at V and 6 bases at J, with 11 bases between the two ends. The chain's CDR3 is CASRTQNAEAFF. CDR3 bases: TGTGCCAGCAGGACGCAAAATGCTGAAGCTTTCTTT.

The table lists this clone with a count of one. This sequence joins TRBV7-2 and TRBJ2-7; D might be TRBD1 or TRBD2, each matching 5 bases. Germline loops: CDR1 SGHTA, CDR2 FQGNSA. The germline V and J ends were trimmed by 1 base and 4 bases, with 11 bases remaining between them. The CDR3 sequence is 14 residues long. CDR3 nucleotides: TGTGCCAGCAGCTTAGGTACGGGGCCTTACGAGCAGTACTTC. Translating it yields CASSLGTGPYEQYF.

This clone counts as medium-sized. This chain connects TRBV2 to TRBJ2-1; perhaps D is TRBD1 or TRBD2 (5 bases each). V was shortened by 6 bases and J by 5 bases, with 11 bases between the two germline ends. This CDR3 spans 13 amino acids. Germline V gene lookup returns CDR1 SNHLY and CDR2 FYNNEI. This CDR3 is CASRGDLNNEQFF. In nucleotides, the CDR3 is TGTGCCAGCAGGGGGGACCTGAACAATGAGCAGTTCTTC.

V and J are TRBV5-1 and TRBJ1-6; D might be TRBD1 (6 bases). Trimming took 4 bases from V and 9 from J, leaving 17 bases between them. The CDR3 sequence is 15 residues long. Germline CDR1 reads SGHRS; CDR2 reads YFSETQ. Written as DNA, the CDR3 is TGCGCCAGCAGCGCCGGCACAGGGCTGGGTTCACCCCTCCACTTT. This codes for CASSAGTGLGSPLHF.

The chain combines TRBV5-1 with TRBJ2-5, with a possible D match to TRBD2 (6 bases). CDR3 length equals 18 residues. Deletions cut 2 bases from V and 5 bases from J, with 25 bases between. Germline CDR1 is SGHRS and CDR2 is YFSETQ. CDR3 DNA: TGCGCCAGCAGCTTTGGCCCCATGTACGGGGGTGTAATCGAGACCCAGTACTTC. Protein product: CASSFGPMYGGVIETQYF.

This rearrangement joins TRBV5-1 to TRBJ2-1; D unresolved. Germline V gene sequence: CDR1 SGHRS, CDR2 YFSETQ. Trimming took 4 bases from V and 0 from J, leaving 14 bases between them. The CDR3 is made up of 16 amino acids. CDR3 loop: CASSPSEANSYNEQFF. The CDR3 DNA follows: TGCGCCAGCAGCCCTTCCGAGGCTAACTCCTACAATGAGCAGTTCTTC.

The CDR3 coding sequence is TGCGCCAGCGAGAAGGGGGGAACCTACAATGAGCAGTTCTTC. Translation gives CASEKGGTYNEQFF. The chain employs TRBV5-1 and TRBJ2-1; D is perhaps TRBD1 or TRBD2 (6 bases each). The V gene lost 7 bases and the J gene lost 2 bases, with 13 bases spanning the gap. Germline V CDR1 and CDR2: SGHRS, YFSETQ. The CDR3 extends over 14 amino acids.

This chain connects TRBV6-6 to TRBJ1-6, with D uncertain. Germline V gene lookup returns CDR1 MNHNY and CDR2 SVGAGI (reference sequence). V shed 0 bases and J shed 7 bases, with 10 bases lying between them. The CDR3 loop spans 15 amino acids. The chain's CDR3 is CASSYSGRINSPLHF. CDR3 in DNA: TGTGCCAGCAGTTACTCGGGCAGGATCAATTCACCCCTCCACTTT.

This chain's CDR3 is CASSLGTGNEQFF. For the CDR3, the DNA is TGTGCCAGCAGCCTCGGGACGGGAAATGAGCAGTTCTTC. V usage is TRBV7-3 and J usage is TRBJ2-1, with D possibly called TRBD1 or TRBD2 (5 bases each). The CDR3 consists of 13 residues. V was shortened by 5 bases and J by 7 bases, with 12 bases between the two germline ends. Germline V gives CDR1 SGHTA, CDR2 FQGTGA.

This chain links TRBV29-1 with TRBJ2-3; a weak D match, TRBD2 (5 bases). The germline V gene encodes CDR1 SQVTM and CDR2 ANQGSEA. CDR3 length: 13 amino acids. For the CDR3, the DNA is TGCGCAAAGTCCCTAGCTGGGACAGATACGCAGTATTTT. This gives the protein CAKSLAGTDTQYF.

The J gene is TRBJ2-2, the V gene TRBV7-3, with D unresolved. Trimming shortened V by 5 bases and J by 0 bases, and 13 bases separated the two germline ends. The V gene's germline CDR1 is SGHTA and CDR2 FQGTGA. This CDR3 has 16 residues. The CDR3 region is CASSANAIANTGELFF. CDR3 sequence (DNA): TGTGCCAGCAGCGCCAACGCGATAGCGAACACCGGGGAGCTGTTTTTT.

The chain links TRBV6-6 to TRBJ1-3; the match to TRBD1 covers 8 bases. The ends lost 9 bases at V and 0 bases at J; junction bases unmatched: 7. From germline, CDR1 is MNHNY and CDR2 SVGAGI (reference sequence). CDR3 length: 15 amino acids. CDR3 bases: TGTGCCAGTCAGGACAGGGCGATCTCTGGAAACACCATATATTTT. Residues: CASQDRAISGNTIYF.

This chain uses TRBV6-4 with TRBJ2-2; D possibly corresponds to TRBD2 (6 bases). Germline lookup yields CDR1 MRHNA and CDR2 SNTAGT. This CDR3 has 18 amino acids. Between the trimmed V and J ends, which lost 2 bases and 4 bases, there was a span of 20 bases. This CDR3 reads CASSDPAYRDSFTGELFF. The CDR3, as DNA: TGTGCCAGCAGTGACCCTGCCTATAGGGACTCCTTCACCGGGGAGCTGTTTTTT.

The chain recombines TRBV19 with TRBJ1-5; possibly TRBD1 for D (5 bases). The germline gives CDR1 LNHDA, CDR2 SQIVND (reference sequence). Trimming cost V 8 bases and J 10 bases, with 18 bases left between them. CDR3 size: 13 residues. The CDR3 region has the DNA TGTGCCAGTTCGGACACGGCGGATCGACCCCAGCATTTT. The encoded protein is CASSDTADRPQHF.

The chain carries TRBV5-6 and TRBJ2-3, with a possible D match to TRBD1 (6 bases). The V and J ends lost 1 base and 6 bases respectively, with 15 bases between them. Germline CDR1 SGHDT, CDR2 YYEEEE. The CDR3 has 15 amino acids. The CDR3 loop reads CASSLFSQGRDTQYF. DNA for the CDR3: TGTGCCAGCAGCTTGTTCTCACAGGGCAGGGATACGCAGTATTTT.

J is TRBJ1-2 and V is TRBV5-6; D is undetermined. Germline assignment: CDR1 SGHDT and CDR2 YYEEEE. Trimming left V 2 bases short and J 8 bases short, with 10 bases between. The CDR3 has 12 residues. In nucleotides, the CDR3 is TGTGCCAGCAGCTTCGGCCTCCTGGGCTACACCTTC. Its protein product is CASSFGLLGYTF.

The chain is built from TRBV2 and TRBJ2-7, with 10 bases matching TRBD1. V lost 5 bases, J lost 4 bases, and 8 bases stayed unmatched. CDR3 length: 15 amino acids. Germline values: CDR1 SNHLY, CDR2 FYNNEI. CDR3 region: CASSLGQGDAYEQYF. The CDR3 DNA sequence: TGTGCCAGCAGTTTAGGACAGGGGGACGCTTACGAGCAGTACTTC.

This clone was observed a single time. This chain joins TRBV7-2 and TRBJ2-1, with D possibly being TRBD1 (6 bases). From germline, CDR1 is SGHTA and CDR2 FQGNSA. CDR3 length: 17 amino acids. The V gene lost 5 bases and the J gene lost 2 bases, with 19 bases spanning the gap. The CDR3 loop reads CASSLRPRGNTYNEQFF. In nucleotides, the CDR3 is TGTGCCAGCAGCCTCCGTCCCAGGGGAAACACCTACAATGAGCAGTTCTTC.

The chain uses TRBV5-1 and TRBJ2-7, with 10 bases lining up with TRBD2. J lost 1 base, V lost 2 bases, and 12 bases had no gene match. Germline V gene data show CDR1 as SGHRS and CDR2 as YFSETQ. This CDR3 has 18 amino acids. In nucleotides, the CDR3 is TGCGCCAGCAGCTTAGAAGCGGGAGGGCCGTTTGGTTCCTACGAGCAGTACTTC. Translated: CASSLEAGGPFGSYEQYF. The variable domain in full, with the rest retrieved from reference TRBV5-1 and TRBJ2-7, is KAGVTQTPRYLIKTRGQQVTLSCSPISGHRSVSWYQQTPGQGLQFLFEYFSETQRNKGNFPGRFSGRQFSNSRSEMNVSTLELGDSALYLCASSLEAGGPFGSYEQYFGPGTRLTVT.

This chain links TRBV5-1 with TRBJ2-3; tentative D call: TRBD2 (6 bases). V gave up 2 bases and J gave up 4 bases, with 17 bases separating them. Germline V gives CDR1 SGHRS, CDR2 YFSETQ. CDR3 length: 16 residues. CDR3 loop: CASSLAGHPQADTQYF. The CDR3 nucleotides read TGCGCCAGCAGCTTAGCGGGCCACCCACAGGCAGATACGCAGTATTTT.

The chain combines TRBV4-1 with TRBJ2-1; TRBD1 matches 8 bases. V lost 5 bases to trimming and J lost 3 bases; unmatched junction nucleotides: 6. The CDR3 has 15 amino acids. The germline V gene has CDR1 MGHRA and CDR2 YSYEKL. CDR3 in amino acids: CASSLPDRDYNEQFF. CDR3 DNA: TGCGCCAGCAGCTTGCCGGACAGGGACTACAATGAGCAGTTCTTC.